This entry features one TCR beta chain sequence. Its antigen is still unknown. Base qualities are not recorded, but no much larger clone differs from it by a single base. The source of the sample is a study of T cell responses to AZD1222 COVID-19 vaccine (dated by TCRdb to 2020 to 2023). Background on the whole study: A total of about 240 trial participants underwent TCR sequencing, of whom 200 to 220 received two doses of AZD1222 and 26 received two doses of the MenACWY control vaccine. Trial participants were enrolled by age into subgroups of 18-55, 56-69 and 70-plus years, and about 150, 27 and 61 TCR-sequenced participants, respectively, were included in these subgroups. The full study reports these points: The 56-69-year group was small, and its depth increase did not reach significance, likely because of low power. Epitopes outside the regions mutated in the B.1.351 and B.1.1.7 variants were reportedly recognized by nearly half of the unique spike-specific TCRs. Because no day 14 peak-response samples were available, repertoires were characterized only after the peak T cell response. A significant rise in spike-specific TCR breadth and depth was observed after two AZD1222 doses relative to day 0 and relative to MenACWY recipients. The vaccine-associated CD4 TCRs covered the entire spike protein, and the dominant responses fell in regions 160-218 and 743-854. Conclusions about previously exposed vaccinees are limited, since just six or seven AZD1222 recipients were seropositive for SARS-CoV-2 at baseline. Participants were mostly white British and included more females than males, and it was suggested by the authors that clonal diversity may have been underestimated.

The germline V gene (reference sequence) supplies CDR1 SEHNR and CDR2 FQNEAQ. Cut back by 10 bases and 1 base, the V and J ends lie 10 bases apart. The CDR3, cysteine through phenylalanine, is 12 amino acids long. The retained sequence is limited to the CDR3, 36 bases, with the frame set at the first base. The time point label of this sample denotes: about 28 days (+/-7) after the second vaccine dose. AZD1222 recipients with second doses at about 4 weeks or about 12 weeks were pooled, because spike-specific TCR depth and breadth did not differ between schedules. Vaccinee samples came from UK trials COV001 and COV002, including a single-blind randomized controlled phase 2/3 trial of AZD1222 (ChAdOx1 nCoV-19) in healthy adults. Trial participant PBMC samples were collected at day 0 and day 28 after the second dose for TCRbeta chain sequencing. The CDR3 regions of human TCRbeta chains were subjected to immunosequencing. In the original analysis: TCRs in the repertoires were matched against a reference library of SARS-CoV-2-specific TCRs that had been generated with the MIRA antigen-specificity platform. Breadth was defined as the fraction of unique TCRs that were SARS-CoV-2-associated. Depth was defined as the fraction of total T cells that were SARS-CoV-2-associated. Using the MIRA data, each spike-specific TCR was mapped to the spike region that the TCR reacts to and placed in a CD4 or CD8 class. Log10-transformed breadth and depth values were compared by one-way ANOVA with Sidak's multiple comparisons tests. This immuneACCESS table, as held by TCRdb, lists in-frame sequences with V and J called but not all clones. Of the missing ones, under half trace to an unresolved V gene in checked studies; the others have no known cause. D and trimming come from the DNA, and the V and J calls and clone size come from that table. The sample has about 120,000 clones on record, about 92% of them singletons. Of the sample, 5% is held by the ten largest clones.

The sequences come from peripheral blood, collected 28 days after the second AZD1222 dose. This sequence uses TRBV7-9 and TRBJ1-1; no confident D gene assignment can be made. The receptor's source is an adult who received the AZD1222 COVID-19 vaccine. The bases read TGTGCCACCGACGCTTCGAACACTGAAGCTTTCTTT. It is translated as CATDASNTEAFF.